Described below is a single T cell receptor beta chain sequence and its context. The antigen it binds to is not known. There are no base qualities to consult, and no much larger clone falls within one base. This sample stems from a study of patients and donors after allogeneic stem cell transplantation (dated by TCRdb to between 2020 and 2021). From its cysteine to its phenylalanine, the CDR3 spans 14 amino acids. The retained sequence is limited to the CDR3, 42 bases, with the frame set at the first base. According to the germline V gene (reference sequence), CDR1 reads LNHNV and CDR2 reads YYDKDF. V and J lose 0 bases and 4 bases, and a span of 9 bases separates them. Receptor libraries were prepared by RT-PCR. For sequencing, a NextSeq 550 was employed. TCRdb reran the public reads through fastp at Q25 and MiXCR, keeping productive beta chains. Rows are combined by CDR3 protein, so each entry shows the most common genes and DNA. This sample holds about 960,000 distinct CDR3 sequences; approximately 19% were observed only once. The top ten hold around 6% of the sample.

The chain is made from TRBV15 and TRBJ1-1, with the identity of the D gene unclear. Sequences were obtained from blood, either unsorted or a sorted T cell fraction (not recorded which). This receptor was identified in a human donor who was either an allogeneic HSCT recipient or a stem cell or donor lymphocyte infusion donor (not recorded which). It is not recorded whose cells these are; they may come from a transplant donor. The nucleotide sequence is given as TGTGCCACCAGCAGAGAGGGAGTTGGCACTGAAGCTTTCTTT. Protein translation: CATSREGVGTEAFF.